The 21 T cell receptor beta chains below all came from one sample that was sequenced in a study of cytomegalovirus exposure and HLA in healthy donors. It was with 60 Vbeta and 13 Jbeta primers that the PCR ran. Profiling relied on immunoSEQ multiplex PCR, and the TCRdb table lists in-frame clones only, not all of them. The profile shows under 200,000 clones, 82% of them singletons. The sample comprised PBMCs. The receptors here all came from a woman between 18 and 29 years old in good health and CMV-seronegative.

The chain recombines TRBV10-3 with TRBJ2-3; perhaps TRBD2 as D (6 bases). This CDR3 has 13 residues. CDR1 and CDR2 from the germline V gene are ENHRY and SYGVKD. V lost 0 bases and J lost 14, with 15 bases in between. This CDR3 is CAISESGRESVYF. Written as DNA, the CDR3 is TGTGCCATCAGTGAGTCCGGACGGGAGAGTGTGTATTTT.

This clone was counted only a few times. At the DNA level, this CDR3 is encoded by other sequences in the same sample as well. V and J are TRBV6-5 and TRBJ1-1; the match to TRBD1 covers 8 bases. This CDR3 spans 12 amino acids. J was trimmed by 5 bases and V by 6 bases; bases with no gene match: 2. CDR1 MNHEY and CDR2 SVGAGI come from the germline V gene. The CDR3 DNA reads as TGTGCCAGCAGCAGGACAGGGACTGAAGCTTTCTTT. Amino acids: CASSRTGTEAFF.

The chain is built from TRBV15 and TRBJ1-4; tentatively, D is TRBD1 (5 bases). The length of the CDR3 is 13 residues. Trimming pared 1 base from V and 15 bases from J, leaving 15 bases between. The V gene's germline CDR1 is LNHNV and CDR2 YYDKDF (reference sequence). The DNA of the CDR3 is TGTGCCACCAGCAGAGGTGGGACTCCGGAGGTGTTTTTT. Its translation is CATSRGGTPEVFF.

This chain links TRBV9 with TRBJ2-7; D is ambiguous. CDR3 length: 15 residues. CDR1 and CDR2 (germline): SGDLS, YYNGEE. Trimming removed 0 bases at V and 2 bases at J, with 12 bases between. CDR3 loop: CASSVGLEYAYEQYF. In nucleotides, the CDR3 is TGTGCCAGCAGCGTAGGGTTGGAGTACGCCTACGAGCAGTACTTC.

The V and J genes are TRBV4-1 and TRBJ2-1; 12 nucleotides align to TRBD1. This CDR3 is 16 amino acids long. The germline gives CDR1 MGHRA, CDR2 YSYEKL. V lost 4 bases to trimming and J lost 7 bases; unmatched junction nucleotides: 8. The CDR3 sequence: CASSRPGTGGGNEQFF. The CDR3 bases are TGCGCCAGCAGCCGCCCCGGGACAGGGGGCGGAAATGAGCAGTTCTTC.

The chain uses TRBV7-9 and TRBJ2-5; TRBD1 matches at 7 bases. After removal of 3 bases from V and 2 bases from J, the junction contained 9 bases not matched to a gene. The length of the CDR3 is 16 residues. Germline V lookup: CDR1 SEHNR, CDR2 FQNEAQ (reference sequence). CDR3 coding DNA: TGTGCCAGCAGCTTGGGGACAGCCTGGGGGCAAGAGACCCAGTACTTC. This gives the protein CASSLGTAWGQETQYF.

This clone appeared once. The V call is TRBV6-6, the J call TRBJ2-1; D perhaps matches TRBD2 (5 bases). Between the trimmed V and J ends, which lost 4 bases and 2 bases, there was a span of 12 bases. The germline V gene has CDR1 MNHNY and CDR2 SVGAGI (reference sequence). This CDR3 region has 15 residues. CDR3 in DNA: TGTGCCAGCAGTTTACGGGCGGGCCCCTACAATGAGCAGTTCTTC. Its translation is CASSLRAGPYNEQFF.

V and J are TRBV7-2 and TRBJ1-5; 9 nucleotides align to TRBD1. In germline, CDR1 is SGHTA, CDR2 FQGNSA. J lost 7 bases, V lost 5 bases, and 9 bases had no gene match. This CDR3 is 15 amino acids long. The CDR3 loop is CASSTDRGAGQPQHF. The CDR3 DNA follows: TGTGCCAGCAGCACTGACAGGGGGGCAGGGCAGCCCCAGCATTTT.

The chain joins TRBV18 to TRBJ1-2; 9 bases match TRBD1. Germline trimming cut 4 bases from V and 8 bases from J; bases unmatched to any gene: 5. This CDR3 is 13 amino acids long. The germline V gene has CDR1 KGHSH and CDR2 LQKENI. The CDR3 reads CASSLGQGWGYTF. Written as DNA, the CDR3 is TGTGCCAGCTCACTCGGACAGGGGTGGGGCTACACCTTC.

The chain combines TRBV6-1 with TRBJ2-4, with 12 bases identical to TRBD2. The length of the CDR3 is 16 residues. Per the germline V gene, CDR1 is MNHNS and CDR2 is SASEGT. Trimming at V came to 4 bases and at J to 4 bases, leaving 5 bases not matched to a gene. In nucleotides, the CDR3 is TGTGCCAGCAGTGGGCTGGGACTAGCGGGTAAAAACATTCAGTACTTC. Protein sequence: CASSGLGLAGKNIQYF.

This chain uses TRBV6-1 with TRBJ2-3; D is perhaps TRBD2 (5 bases). The CDR3 runs to 15 residues. CDR1 is MNHNS and CDR2 is SASEGT in the germline V gene. V was shortened by 4 bases and J by 0 bases, with 11 bases between the two germline ends. The CDR3 DNA sequence: TGTGCCAGCAGTGGGTTAGCGTCTAGCACAGATACGCAGTATTTT. Its translation: CASSGLASSTDTQYF.

The V and J genes are TRBV13 and TRBJ2-7, with a weak D call TRBD2 (6 bases). V lost 5 bases to trimming and J lost 2 bases, with 13 bases between them. The CDR3 is 14 amino acids. In germline, CDR1 is PRHDT, CDR2 FYEKMQ (reference sequence). CDR3 DNA sequence: TGTGCCAGCAGCCATTATAGCGGTCCCTACGAGCAGTACTTC. This encodes CASSHYSGPYEQYF.

This chain joins TRBV11-2 and TRBJ2-1; D is uncertain. The CDR3 is made up of 12 amino acids. V lost 4 bases to trimming and J lost 15 bases, with 16 bases between them. The germline V gene has CDR1 SGHAT and CDR2 FQNNGV. The CDR3 bases are TGTGCCAGCAGCTCGACTTACCGTTTTAGGTTCTTC. As protein: CASSSTYRFRFF.

This sequence joins TRBV28 and TRBJ2-1, with D possibly being TRBD2 (6 bases). The V end lost 5 bases, the J end lost 9 bases, and 8 bases lay between the germline ends. Germline V lookup: CDR1 MDHEN, CDR2 SYDVKM. The CDR3 covers 11 residues. CDR3 sequence (DNA): TGTGCCAGCAGTCTGCGGGGTGAGCAGTTCTTC. Protein: CASSLRGEQFF.

This clone was counted between two and nine times. The genes are TRBV6-6 and TRBJ1-2, with TRBD1 identical over 7 bases. The germline gives CDR1 MNHNY, CDR2 SVGAGI (reference sequence). The CDR3 loop spans 13 amino acids. The junction had 6 bases not matched to a gene; V was cut back by 6 bases and J by 5 bases. The DNA of the CDR3 is TGTGCCAGCAGCCGACAGGGAACGTATGGCTACACCTTC. The encoded protein is CASSRQGTYGYTF.

The V gene is TRBV5-4, the J gene TRBJ2-1; D perhaps matches TRBD2 (5 bases). The CDR3 is 13 residues long. Germline loops: CDR1 SGHNT, CDR2 YYREEE (reference sequence). V was trimmed by 6 bases and J by 8 bases, leaving 15 bases between them. The CDR3 region has the DNA TGTGCCAGCAAGATCAGTCCCGGGGATGAGCAGTTCTTC. This sequence encodes CASKISPGDEQFF.

The genes are TRBV5-5 and TRBJ2-2; no firm D call. Germline CDR1 reads SGHKS; CDR2 reads YYEKEE (reference sequence). The CDR3 spans 14 residues. The V end lost 4 bases, the J end lost 2 bases, and 9 bases lay between the germline ends. This CDR3 reads CASSPYPNTGELFF. In DNA form, the CDR3 reads TGTGCCAGCAGCCCTTATCCCAACACCGGGGAGCTGTTTTTT.

The chain recombines TRBV2 with TRBJ2-2; a possible D gene is TRBD2 (6 bases). The CDR3 is 17 residues long. Looked up from germline, CDR1 is SNHLY and CDR2 is FYNNEI. V shed 9 bases and J shed 2 bases, with 22 bases lying between them. The CDR3 DNA follows: TGTGCCAGTGATGGCGGGGTACTAGGAACTAACACCGGGGAGCTGTTTTTT. Protein sequence: CASDGGVLGTNTGELFF.

DNA of the CDR3: TGTGCCAGTAGTATAGCAGGGACAGCAGACAATGAGCAGTTCTTC. Translation gives CASSIAGTADNEQFF. This chain uses TRBV19 with TRBJ2-1; 7 positions agree with TRBD1. The V gene end was trimmed by 1 base and the J gene end by 5 bases; junction bases not matched to a gene: 5. The CDR3 covers 15 residues. Germline V gene sequence: CDR1 LNHDA, CDR2 SQIVND (reference sequence). Based on the CDR3 plus reference TRBV19 and TRBJ2-1, the full variable domain is DGGITQSPKYLFRKEGQNVTLSCEQNLNHDAMYWYRQDPGQGLRLIYYSQIVNDFQKGDIAEGYSVSREKKESFPLTVTSAQKNPTAFYLCASSIAGTADNEQFFGPGTRLTVL.

This clone has a handful of counts. This rearrangement joins TRBV28 to TRBJ2-2; 8 bases match TRBD1. This CDR3 has 16 residues. The trim removed 4 bases at V and 4 bases at J, leaving 8 bases unmatched. Germline V gene data show CDR1 as MDHEN and CDR2 as SYDVKM. The CDR3 loop reads CASSSIRGLGTGELFF. The CDR3 DNA reads TGTGCCAGCAGTTCCATCAGGGGGCTGGGCACCGGGGAGCTGTTTTTT.

This clone was detected a few times. Other DNA variants within this sample encode the same CDR3. The gene calls are TRBV5-1 and TRBJ1-2; no definite D call. The V and J ends lost 0 bases and 7 bases respectively, with 4 bases between them. The CDR3 has 11 amino acids. Germline V gene sequence: CDR1 SGHRS, CDR2 YFSETQ. Here the CDR3 DNA reads TGCGCCAGCAGCTTGGGAGGTGGCTACACCTTC. This translates into CASSLGGGYTF.